Listed here are 26 T cell receptor beta chains from one sample, sequenced in a study of T cell repertoires in cytomegalovirus infection. Via MiXCR, TCRdb re-called the reads, giving one row per CDR3 protein. Of approximately 240,000 distinct CDR3 sequences listed, more than 9% are singletons. The source material was PBMCs. Source of these receptors: a human donor in good health (CMV status not recorded). Some clones in this sample may be carry-over from other donors' samples.

This clonotype has ten or more counts. The V gene is TRBV7-8, the J gene TRBJ2-7; 13 bases are shared with TRBD2. Germline V lookup: CDR1 SGHVS, CDR2 FQNEAQ. V shed 1 base, J shed 3 bases, and the junction held 9 bases outside the gene matches. The CDR3 runs to 18 residues. This chain's CDR3 is CASSLVRTSGSLSYEQYF. The CDR3 DNA follows: TGTGCCAGCAGCTTAGTTAGGACTAGCGGGAGTTTAAGCTACGAGCAGTACTTC.

The CDR3: CSVIDPGFSRYTF. The CDR3 nucleotides read TGCAGCGTCATCGACCCGGGATTTTCCCGCTACACCTTC. The chain links TRBV29-1 to TRBJ1-2; D is uncertain. The CDR3 totals 13 residues. The V gene's germline CDR1 is SQVTM and CDR2 ANQGSEA. Trimming took off 6 bases at V and 9 bases at J, with 20 bases between the two ends. Drawing the rest from reference TRBV29-1 and TRBJ1-2, the complete variable domain is SAVISQKPSRDICQRGTSLTIQCQVDSQVTMMFWYRQQPGQSLTLIATANQGSEATYESGFVIDKFPISRPNLTFSTLTVSNMSPEDSSIYLCSVIDPGFSRYTFGSGTRLTVV.

The table lists this clonotype with a few counts. The chain recombines TRBV7-9 with TRBJ2-2; no reliable D call. The CDR3 totals 15 residues. V was trimmed by 5 bases and J by 0 bases, leaving 10 bases between them. Germline-derived CDR1 and CDR2 are SEHNR and FQNEAQ (reference sequence). CDR3 in amino acids: CASSRQSTNTGELFF. The CDR3, as DNA: TGTGCCAGCAGCCGCCAGTCGACGAACACCGGGGAGCTGTTTTTT. The complete variable domain, with remaining parts taken from reference TRBV7-9 and TRBJ2-2, reads DTGVSQNPRHKITKRGQNVTFRCDPISEHNRLYWYRQTLGQGPEFLTYFQNEAQLEKSRLLSDRFSAERPKGSFSTLEIQRTEQGDSAMYLCASSRQSTNTGELFFGEGSRLTVL.

This clonotype has only a few counts. V gene TRBV5-1 combines with J gene TRBJ2-3; 7 bases map to TRBD2. Germline lookup yields CDR1 SGHRS and CDR2 YFSETQ. J gave up 4 bases and V 0 bases, and 5 bases lay outside the gene matches. This CDR3 comprises 15 residues. The CDR3 DNA sequence: TGCGCCAGCAGCTTGGACGGGAGGCAGCCAGATACGCAGTATTTT. Translating gives CASSLDGRQPDTQYF.

CDR3 DNA sequence: TGTGCCAGCAGTTCAACCGGGACAGGGGTGATCGGGGAGCTGTTTTTT. It is translated as CASSSTGTGVIGELFF. The V and J genes are TRBV28 and TRBJ2-2; 10 nucleotides align to TRBD1. From germline, CDR1 is MDHEN and CDR2 SYDVKM. V trimming: 4 bases; J trimming: 7 bases; junction bases outside the gene matches: 9. The CDR3 has 16 residues.

There are many counts of this clonotype. J is TRBJ2-7 and V is TRBV7-2; a weak D match, TRBD2 (6 bases). This CDR3 has 15 amino acids. With 1 base removed from V and 2 bases from J, the gap between germline ends came to 12 bases. CDR1 SGHTA and CDR2 FQGNSA come from the germline V gene. The chain's CDR3 is CASSLDQGLTYEQYF. DNA for the CDR3: TGTGCCAGCAGCTTAGATCAGGGACTGACCTACGAGCAGTACTTC. Drawing the rest from reference TRBV7-2 and TRBJ2-7, the complete variable domain is GAGVSQSPSNKVTEKGKDVELRCDPISGHTALYWYRQSLGQGLEFLIYFQGNSAPDKSGLPSDRFSAERTGGSVSTLTIQRTQQEDSAVYLCASSLDQGLTYEQYFGPGTRLTVT.

The chain employs TRBV6-6 and TRBJ1-5, with TRBD1 matching over 7 bases. Unmatched junction bases numbered 5, after V lost 4 bases and J lost 2 bases. This CDR3 has 15 amino acids. Germline assignment: CDR1 MNHNY and CDR2 SVGAGI (reference sequence). CDR3 in DNA: TGTGCCAGCAGTTCGCCCCAGGGGGGCAATCAGCCCCAGCATTTT. Residues: CASSSPQGGNQPQHF.

Ten or more counts support this clonotype. Mismatch with germline at one junction end may stem from a read error. The rearrangement links TRBV6-2 or TRBV6-3 to TRBJ2-7; unclear D gene. Germline CDR1 is MNHEY and CDR2 is SVGEGT. The CDR3 consists of 13 residues. CDR3 DNA: TGTGCCAGCAGTTACGGTGGGCCCACGGTCTCGAACTTC. This encodes CASSYGGPTVSNF.

In this sample, this clonotype turned up many times. V usage is TRBV20-1 and J usage is TRBJ1-1, with 9 bases lining up with TRBD1. V lost 1 base, J lost 6 bases, and 6 bases stayed unmatched. Germline loops: CDR1 DFQATT, CDR2 SNEGSKA (reference sequence). The CDR3 has 14 residues. Here the CDR3 reads CSARVGQGLPEAFF. CDR3 bases: TGCAGTGCTAGAGTCGGACAGGGGCTACCTGAAGCTTTCTTT.

V is TRBV11-2 and J is TRBJ2-1; TRBD2 is a possible D gene (5 bases). The CDR3 sequence is 15 residues long. The ends were cut back, 5 bases at V and 0 bases at J, with 11 bases in the middle. Germline CDR1 and CDR2: SGHAT and FQNNGV. This CDR3 reads CASSAGLSSYNEQFF. In nucleotides, the CDR3 is TGTGCCAGCAGCGCCGGACTGAGCTCCTACAATGAGCAGTTCTTC.

CDR3 nucleotides: TGTGCCAGCAGCTCTCCCGGACGTTCAGATACGCAGTATTTT. Translation gives CASSSPGRSDTQYF. The genes are TRBV5-4 and TRBJ2-3, with D unresolved. The CDR3 is made up of 14 amino acids. Trimming cost V 3 bases and J 4 bases, with 12 bases left between them. The germline CDR1 and CDR2 sequences are SGHNT and YYREEE (reference sequence). The full variable domain, with the rest looked up from reference TRBV5-4 and TRBJ2-3, is ETGVTQSPTHLIKTRGQQVTLRCSSQSGHNTVSWYQQALGQGPQFIFQYYREEENGRGNFPPRFSGLQFPNYSSELNVNALELDDSALYLCASSSPGRSDTQYFGPGTRLTVL.

V and J are TRBV29-1 and TRBJ2-5, with 8 bases matching TRBD1. The CDR3 sequence is 12 residues long. Germline CDR1 SQVTM, CDR2 ANQGSEA. With 7 bases clipped from V and 3 bases from J, the junction kept 4 bases outside the gene matches. The CDR3 coding sequence is TGCAGCGGGGTACAGGGGGAAGAGACCCAGTACTTC. This encodes CSGVQGEETQYF.

This clonotype was found a few times. This chain uses TRBV6-6 with TRBJ1-2, with D possibly TRBD1 on 5 matching bases. V lost 6 bases and J 8 bases, leaving 16 bases between the germline ends. Germline CDR1 reads MNHNY; CDR2 reads SVGAGI (reference sequence). The CDR3 sequence is 13 residues long. The CDR3 spells CASSPPGRGGYTF. The CDR3 region has the DNA TGTGCCAGCAGCCCCCCAGGGAGGGGAGGCTACACCTTC.

The V and J genes are TRBV4-3 and TRBJ2-3; D is ambiguous. The CDR3 length is 15 residues. Trimming removed 0 bases from V and 1 base from J, with 8 bases in between. Germline V gene lookup returns CDR1 LGHNA and CDR2 YSLEER. The CDR3 spells CASSQDNPGTDTQYF. CDR3 DNA sequence: TGCGCCAGCAGCCAAGATAACCCGGGCACAGATACGCAGTATTTT.

V is TRBV19 and J is TRBJ1-2; 8 bases agree with TRBD1. V gave up 4 bases and J gave up 7 bases; unmatched junction bases: 17. The CDR3 runs 17 residues. The germline V gene encodes CDR1 LNHDA and CDR2 SQIVND (reference sequence). The CDR3 sequence: CASSTTGTGLSIGGYTF. DNA of the CDR3: TGTGCCAGTAGTACAACGGGGACAGGTCTTTCTATTGGTGGCTACACCTTC.

V is TRBV7-8 and J is TRBJ1-1; D is possibly TRBD1 (6 bases). The CDR3 extends over 16 amino acids. V was pared by 3 bases and J by 7 bases, with 21 bases between. Germline-derived CDR1 and CDR2 are SGHVS and FQNEAQ. CDR3: CASSFATGIGDIEAFF. The CDR3 DNA reads TGTGCCAGCAGCTTCGCTACCGGGATAGGGGACATTGAAGCTTTCTTT.

This clonotype was detected many times. The V call is TRBV7-8, the J call TRBJ1-6; unclear D gene. This CDR3 has 16 amino acids. With 5 bases removed from V and 2 bases from J, the gap between germline ends came to 13 bases. Germline lookup yields CDR1 SGHVS and CDR2 FQNEAQ. The CDR3 sequence: CASSRPDGTYNSPLHF. The DNA for the CDR3 is TGTGCCAGCAGCCGACCGGACGGGACCTATAATTCACCCCTCCACTTT.

The chain is built from TRBV20-1 and TRBJ2-3, with D possibly TRBD2 on 6 matching bases. Germline loops: CDR1 DFQATT, CDR2 SNEGSKA (reference sequence). This CDR3 has 15 residues. V lost 4 bases to trimming and J lost 0 bases, with 14 bases between them. The CDR3 reads CSANPEGPSTDTQYF. CDR3 DNA sequence: TGCAGTGCTAACCCGGAGGGACCCAGCACAGATACGCAGTATTTT.

Comments on this clonotype: A much bigger clone sits one base away, suggesting this may be a read error. The chain joins TRBV7-2 to TRBJ2-1, with TRBD1 matching over 10 bases. In germline, CDR1 is SGHTA, CDR2 FQGNSA. This CDR3 spans 12 amino acids. The CDR3 region is CVSSRGQGEQFF. CDR3 bases: TGTGTCAGCAGCCGGGGACAGGGGGAGCAGTTCTTC.

In its sample, this clonotype was seen many times. This chain joins TRBV13 and TRBJ1-1; the D is unclear. Germline V gene lookup returns CDR1 PRHDT and CDR2 FYEKMQ (reference sequence). This CDR3 has 15 amino acids. V was shortened by 4 bases and J by 1 base, with 13 bases between the two germline ends. The CDR3 is CASSSTHEGNTEAFF. Here the CDR3 DNA reads TGTGCCAGCAGCTCCACACACGAGGGGAACACTGAAGCTTTCTTT.

Ten or more counts support this clonotype. This rearrangement joins TRBV7-2 to TRBJ2-7; D is ambiguous. The CDR3 is made up of 14 amino acids. Trimming shortened V by 2 bases and J by 0 bases, and 8 bases separated the two germline ends. Germline V gene lookup returns CDR1 SGHTA and CDR2 FQGNSA. CDR3 DNA: TGTGCCAGCAGCTTATTACCAAGCTCCTACGAGCAGTACTTC. Translated, it gives CASSLLPSSYEQYF.

Comment on this clonotype: The junction departs from germline at one end; a sequencing error may be responsible. The V gene is TRBV6-5, the J gene TRBJ1-5, with a weak D call TRBD1 (5 bases). This CDR3 has 14 residues. CDR1 and CDR2 (germline): MNHEY, SVGAGI. This CDR3 reads CAGSRDSGNQPQHF. The DNA of the CDR3 is TGTGCCGGCAGCCGGGACTCGGGCAATCAGCCCCAGCATTTT.

There are many counts of this clonotype. The chain has TRBV5-5 and TRBJ1-5; 9 nucleotides align to TRBD1. Germline trimming cut 2 bases from V and 7 bases from J; bases unmatched to any gene: 7. Germline V gives CDR1 SGHKS, CDR2 YYEKEE (reference sequence). The CDR3 has 15 amino acids. The CDR3 sequence: CASSLTGGAGQPQHF. The CDR3, as DNA: TGTGCCAGCAGCTTAACAGGGGGCGCGGGACAGCCCCAGCATTTT.

The chain links TRBV19 to TRBJ2-3, with 7 bases identical to TRBD1. In germline, CDR1 is LNHDA, CDR2 SQIVND (reference sequence). The CDR3 has 17 residues. J was trimmed by 0 bases and V by 5 bases; bases with no gene match: 11. The CDR3 reads CASSQSSGGPSTDTQYF. The CDR3, as DNA: TGTGCCAGTAGTCAAAGCTCAGGGGGACCCAGCACAGATACGCAGTATTTT. Looking up the rest from reference TRBV19 and TRBJ2-3 gives the full variable domain: DGGITQSPKYLFRKEGQNVTLSCEQNLNHDAMYWYRQDPGQGLRLIYYSQIVNDFQKGDIAEGYSVSREKKESFPLTVTSAQKNPTAFYLCASSQSSGGPSTDTQYFGPGTRLTVL.

In its sample, this clonotype was seen many times. The gene calls are TRBV29-1 and TRBJ1-1; TRBD1 agrees at 8 bases. The germline V gene encodes CDR1 SQVTM and CDR2 ANQGSEA. V was clipped by 6 bases and J by 1 base; unmatched bases: 1. The CDR3 loop spans 12 amino acids. In nucleotides, the CDR3 is TGCAGCGTCGGACAGGGGAACACTGAAGCTTTCTTT. This gives the protein CSVGQGNTEAFF.

In its sample, this clonotype was seen many times. The CDR3 DNA follows: TGTGCCAGCAGCTTAGAGCTGACATCAATTCAGTACTTC. This codes for CASSLELTSIQYF. The chain combines TRBV11-3 with TRBJ2-4; D gene uncertain. From germline, CDR1 is SGHNT and CDR2 YENEEA. The CDR3 length is 13 residues. Trimming shortened V by 0 bases and J by 10 bases, and 10 bases separated the two germline ends.